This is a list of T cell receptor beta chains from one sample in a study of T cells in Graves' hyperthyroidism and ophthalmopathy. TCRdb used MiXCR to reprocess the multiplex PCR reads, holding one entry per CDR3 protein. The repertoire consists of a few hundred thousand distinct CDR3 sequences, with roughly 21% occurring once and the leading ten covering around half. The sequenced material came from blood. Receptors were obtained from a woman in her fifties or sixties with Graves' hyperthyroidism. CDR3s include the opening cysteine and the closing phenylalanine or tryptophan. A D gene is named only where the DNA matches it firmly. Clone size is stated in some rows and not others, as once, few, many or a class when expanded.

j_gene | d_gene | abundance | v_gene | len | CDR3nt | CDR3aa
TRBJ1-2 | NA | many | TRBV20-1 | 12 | TGCAGTGCCAGCCAGGCTAACTATGGCTACACCTTC | CSASQANYGYTF
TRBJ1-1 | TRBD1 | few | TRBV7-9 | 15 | TGTGCCAGCAGCAGCCGGACAGGGGCGAACACTGAAGCTTTCTTT | CASSSRTGANTEAFF
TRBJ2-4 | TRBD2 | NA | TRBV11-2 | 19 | TGTGCCAGCAGCTCAGGATGGGGCACTAGCGGGGCCTGGGGAAACATTCAGTACTTC | CASSSGWGTSGAWGNIQYF
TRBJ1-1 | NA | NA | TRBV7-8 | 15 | TGTGCCAGCAGCTGGACAGTTGGGATGAACACTGAAGCTTTCTTT | CASSWTVGMNTEAFF
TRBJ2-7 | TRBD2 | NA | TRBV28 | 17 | TGTGCCAGCAGCTTTACCCTCACTAGCGCCGATTCCTACGAGCAGTACTTC | CASSFTLTSADSYEQYF
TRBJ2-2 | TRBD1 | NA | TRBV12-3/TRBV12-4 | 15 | TGTGCCAGCAGTTTAAGACAGGGGGGGGCCGGGGAGCTGTTTTTT | CASSLRQGGAGELFF
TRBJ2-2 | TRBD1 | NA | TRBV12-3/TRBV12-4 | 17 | TGTGCCAGCAGTGCTCTTGGGACAGGGGAAAACACCGGGGAGCTGTTTTTT | CASSALGTGENTGELFF
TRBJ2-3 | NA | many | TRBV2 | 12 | TGTGCCAGCCAGACCCCCGCAGATACGCAGTATTTT | CASQTPADTQYF
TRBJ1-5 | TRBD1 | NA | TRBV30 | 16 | TGTGCCTGGAGTTACCCGGGACAGGGGAGAAATCAGCCCCAGCATTTT | CAWSYPGQGRNQPQHF
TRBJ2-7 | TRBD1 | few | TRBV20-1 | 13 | TGCAGTGCTATCGACAGGGGTTTCGACGAGCAGTACTTC | CSAIDRGFDEQYF
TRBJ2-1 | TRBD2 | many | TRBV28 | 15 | TGTGCCAGCAGTCGTAGACTAGCGGGAGTGGTTGAGCAGTTCTTC | CASSRRLAGVVEQFF
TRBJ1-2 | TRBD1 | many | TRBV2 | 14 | TGTGCCAGCGGATTAGGACAGGCCGTCTATGGCTACACCTTC | CASGLGQAVYGYTF
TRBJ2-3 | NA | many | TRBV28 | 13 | TGTGCCAGCAGACCCGGTGGATCAGATACGCAGTATTTT | CASRPGGSDTQYF
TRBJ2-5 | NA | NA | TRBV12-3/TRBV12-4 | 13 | TGTGCCAGCAGTTGGACGGTCGGAGAGACCCAGTACTTC | CASSWTVGETQYF
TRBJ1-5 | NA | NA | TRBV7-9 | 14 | TGTGCCAGCAGCTTAGAAACGGTCAATCAGCCCCAGCATTTT | CASSLETVNQPQHF
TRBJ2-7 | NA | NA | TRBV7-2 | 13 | TGTGCCAGCAGCTCCGGGGATCGCCTCGAGCAGTACTTC | CASSSGDRLEQYF
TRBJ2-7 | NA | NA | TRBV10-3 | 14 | TGTGCCAGCAGCTTAGACCAGAGCTCCTACGAGCAGCACTTC | CASSLDQSSYEQHF
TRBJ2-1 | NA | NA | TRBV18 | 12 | TGTGCCAGCTCACCTTTGAGCGGTGAGCAGTTCTTC | CASSPLSGEQFF
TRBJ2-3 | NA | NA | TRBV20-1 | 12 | TGCAGTGCTAGAGATTGGGGAGATACGCAGTATTTT | CSARDWGDTQYF
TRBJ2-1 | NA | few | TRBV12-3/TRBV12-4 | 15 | TGTGCCAGCAGTTTATTACAGGGTAATTACAATGAGCAGTTCTTC | CASSLLQGNYNEQFF
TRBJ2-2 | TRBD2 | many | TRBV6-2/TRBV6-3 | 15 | TGTGCCAGCAGAAAACTAGCGGGGATAACCGGGGAGCTGTTTTTT | CASRKLAGITGELFF
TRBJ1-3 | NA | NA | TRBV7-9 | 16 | TGTGCCAGCAGCTTAGGTGATCGGCGTGAAGGAAACACCATATATTTT | CASSLGDRREGNTIYF
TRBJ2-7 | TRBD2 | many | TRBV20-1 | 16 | TGCAGTGCTAGAGTCCACGGGACTACTTTCTCCTACGAGCAGTACTTC | CSARVHGTTFSYEQYF
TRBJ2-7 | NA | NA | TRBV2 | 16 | TGTGCCAGCAGCCAAGGAATCGGGATTAGGGAATGCGAGCAGTACTTC | CASSQGIGIRECEQYF
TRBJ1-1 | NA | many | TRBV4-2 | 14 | TGTGCCAGCAGCCAAGGGTGGGGTAACACTGAAGCTTTCTTT | CASSQGWGNTEAFF
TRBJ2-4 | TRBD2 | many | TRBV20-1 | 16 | TGCAGTGCCCGGAAGAGTGGGGGGGAAGCCAAAAACATTCAGTACTTC | CSARKSGGEAKNIQYF
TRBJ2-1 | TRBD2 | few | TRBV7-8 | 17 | TGTGCCAGCAGCAAAGAAACCGGGACTAGCGGCTACAATGAGCAGTTCTTC | CASSKETGTSGYNEQFF
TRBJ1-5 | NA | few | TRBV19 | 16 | TGTGCCAGTAGTATCCTGAATGGGCATAGCAATCAGCCCCAGCATTTT | CASSILNGHSNQPQHF
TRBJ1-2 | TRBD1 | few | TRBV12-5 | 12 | TGTGCTAGTGGCCGGGACAGGGTTGGCTACACCTTC | CASGRDRVGYTF
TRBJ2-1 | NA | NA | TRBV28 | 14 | TGTGCCAGCGGACCCGGGGCGTGGAAAGATGAGCAGTTCTTC | CASGPGAWKDEQFF
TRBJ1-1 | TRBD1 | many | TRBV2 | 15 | TGTGCCAGCAGTGAAAATGGACAGGGGACGACTGAAGCTTTCTTT | CASSENGQGTTEAFF
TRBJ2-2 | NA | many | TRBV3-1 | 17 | TGTGCCAGCAGCCAAGATAAAAGGGGACAAAACACCGGGGAGCTGTTTTTT | CASSQDKRGQNTGELFF
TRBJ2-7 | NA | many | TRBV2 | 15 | TGTGCCAGCAGTGAAGCATGGCCAGGGTCATACGAGCAGTACTTC | CASSEAWPGSYEQYF
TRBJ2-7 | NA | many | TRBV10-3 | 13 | TGTGCCATCATGTCGAGGGAGGTTCACGAGCAGTACTTC | CAIMSREVHEQYF
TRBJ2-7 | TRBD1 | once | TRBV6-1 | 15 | TGTGCCAGCAACCCAGCGACAGGGGGCAAATACGAGCAGTACTTC | CASNPATGGKYEQYF
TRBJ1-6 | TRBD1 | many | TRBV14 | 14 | TGTGCCAGCAGGGGACAGGGGGCGGGTTCACCCCTCCACTTT | CASRGQGAGSPLHF
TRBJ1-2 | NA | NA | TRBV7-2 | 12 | TGTGCCAGCAGCCCCGACTCCTATGGCTACACCTTC | CASSPDSYGYTF
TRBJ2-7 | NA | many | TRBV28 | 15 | TGTGCCAGCAGTTTATCGATAGAGGGCCCCTACGAGCAGTACTTC | CASSLSIEGPYEQYF
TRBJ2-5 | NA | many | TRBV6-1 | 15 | TGTGCCAGCAAACAGGGAAGTGGGCGGCGGGAGACCCAGTACTTC | CASKQGSGRRETQYF
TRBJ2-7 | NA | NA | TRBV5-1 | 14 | TGCGCCAGCAGCTTGACCCAGGGGAGGGACGAGCAGTACTTC | CASSLTQGRDEQYF
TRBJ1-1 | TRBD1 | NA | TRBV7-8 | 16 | TGTGCCAGCAGCTTAGCGCTACAGGGGAGGAGGACTGAAGCTTTCTTT | CASSLALQGRRTEAFF
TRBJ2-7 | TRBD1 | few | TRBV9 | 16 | TGTGCCAGCAGCGTTGAACCGGGACAGGGAACCTACGAGCAGTACTTC | CASSVEPGQGTYEQYF
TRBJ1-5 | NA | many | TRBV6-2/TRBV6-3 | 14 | TGTGCCAGCAGGGGAGCGGGCGAAAATCAGCCCCAGCATTTT | CASRGAGENQPQHF
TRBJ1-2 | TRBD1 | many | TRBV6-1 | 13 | TGTGCCAGCTGGACAGGAGCTAACTATGGCTACACCTTC | CASWTGANYGYTF
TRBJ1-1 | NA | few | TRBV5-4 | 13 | TGTGCCAGCAGCTTCCAGAACAGGGCTGAAGCTTTCTTT | CASSFQNRAEAFF
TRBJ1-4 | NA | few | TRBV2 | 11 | TGTGCCAGCAGAGAAAGTGAAAAACTGTTTTTT | CASRESEKLFF
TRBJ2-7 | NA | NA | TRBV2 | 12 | TGTGCCAGCAGTTTTTATCTTCACGAGCAGTACTTC | CASSFYLHEQYF
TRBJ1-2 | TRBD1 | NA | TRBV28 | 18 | TGTGCCAGCAGTTTAGGCGGACAGGCGGTCGGACCTAACTATGGCTACACCTTC | CASSLGGQAVGPNYGYTF
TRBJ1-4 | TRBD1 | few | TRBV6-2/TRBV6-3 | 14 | TGTGCCAGCAGCGGACAGGGGGGTCTAGAAAAACTGTTTTTT | CASSGQGGLEKLFF
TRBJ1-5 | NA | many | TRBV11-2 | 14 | TGTGCCAGCAGCTTAAGGGGGGGTGTTCAGCCCCAGCATTTT | CASSLRGGVQPQHF
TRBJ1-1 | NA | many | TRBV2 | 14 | TGTGCCAGCGGTGAGTCAGGCGTGAACACTGAAGCTTTCTTT | CASGESGVNTEAFF
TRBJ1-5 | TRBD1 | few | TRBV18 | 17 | TGTGCCAGCTCACCACGAGAGGGACAGGGCGCGATTCAGCCCCAGCATTTT | CASSPREGQGAIQPQHF
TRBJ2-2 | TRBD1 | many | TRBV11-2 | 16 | TGTGCCAGCAGCTTCGGAGACAGGGTAGTCACCGGGGAGCTGTTTTTT | CASSFGDRVVTGELFF
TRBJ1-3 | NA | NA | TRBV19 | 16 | TGTGCCAGTAGTATGTTTGGCCGAAGCTCTGGAAACACCATATATTTT | CASSMFGRSSGNTIYF
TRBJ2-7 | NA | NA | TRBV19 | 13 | TGTGCCAGTAGTATGTTCACCTCCTACGAGCAGTACTTC | CASSMFTSYEQYF
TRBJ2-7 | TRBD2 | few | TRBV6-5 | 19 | TGTGCCAGCAGTTACTCGAAAGGGACTAGCGGGGCGGGCTCCTACGAGCAGTACTTC | CASSYSKGTSGAGSYEQYF
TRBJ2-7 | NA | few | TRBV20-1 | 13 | TGCAGTACGCGTCGGCCAGCGGGCTACGAGCAGTACTTC | CSTRRPAGYEQYF
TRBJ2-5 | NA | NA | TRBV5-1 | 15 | TGCGCCAGCAGCCAAGATCCGGGTACTAAAGAGACCCAGTACTTC | CASSQDPGTKETQYF
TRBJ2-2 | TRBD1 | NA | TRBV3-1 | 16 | TGTGCCAGCAGCCAAGGAGGGGGCGGGTTCCCCGGGGAGCTGTTTTTT | CASSQGGGGFPGELFF
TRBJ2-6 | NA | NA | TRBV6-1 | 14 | TGTGCCAGCAGCCACGTGTCTGGGGCCAACGTCCTGACTTTC | CASSHVSGANVLTF